Below, one T cell receptor beta chain is given with its context. What it binds is not known. V was cut by 1 base and J by 3 bases, with 12 bases left in between. The germline V gene encodes CDR1 SNHLY and CDR2 FYNNEI. The CDR3 is 15 amino acids. These data belong to a study of beta chain features in type 1 diabetes. Every bit of the isolated RNA underwent reverse transcription, so sequencing read expressed TCRB transcripts. The method was immunoSEQ multiplex PCR; TCRdb's version includes in-frame clones alone and lacks a portion of them. The sample lists around 360,000 clones; around 12% were seen once. Sorted populations all exceeded 95% purity. Study-level results: Type 1 diabetes patients showed a moderate but significant shortening of TCRB CDR3s in all four CD4+ subsets.

Input material: naive CD4+ T cells from blood. The TCR was taken from a woman aged 18-30 years with type 1 diabetes. This chain links TRBV2 with TRBJ2-5; tentative D call: TRBD2 (5 bases). CDR3 amino acids: CASSEGTYAKETQYF. The CDR3, as DNA: TGTGCCAGCAGTGAAGGGACTTACGCTAAAGAGACCCAGTACTTC. Full variable domain (rest looked up from reference TRBV2 and TRBJ2-5): EPEVTQTPSHQVTQMGQEVILRCVPISNHLYFYWYRQILGQKVEFLVSFYNNEISEKSEIFDDQFSVERPDGSNFTLKIRSTKLEDSAMYFCASSEGTYAKETQYFGPGTRLLVL.